Following are 30 T cell receptor beta chains from one sample sequenced in a study of CXCR3-negative and CXCR3-positive naive CD8 T cells. Overall study results and limits: Relative to CXCR3-negative naive cells, CXCR3-positive naive cells had more hydrophobic TRB CDR3s.

The TRB cDNA libraries were prepared by 5' RACE with UMI labels. TCRdb re-called the 5' RACE reads and catalogs CDR3 proteins one per entry, DNA excluded. Its clone listing holds 90,000 to 100,000 distinct CDR3 sequences. Their target antigens are unknown. The sample taken for sequencing was naive CXCR3+ CD8+ T cells from blood. Described subset: CD45RO-CCR7+CD27+CD95- naive CD8+ T cells expressing CXCR3 (TNR3+). The source is a human donor in good health. Some clones in this sample may be carry-over from other donors' samples.

The chain links TRBV7-9 to TRBJ2-7; with no DNA, the TCRdb D assignment of TRBD1 cannot be verified. The germline gives CDR1 SEHNR, CDR2 FQNEAQ (reference sequence). The CDR3 contains 15 residues. CDR3 protein: CASSPTGGQGYEQYF.

This chain links TRBV28 with TRBJ2-2; the D gene TCRdb calls, TRBD1, cannot be checked with no DNA. Germline assignment: CDR1 MDHEN and CDR2 SYDVKM. The CDR3 contains 15 residues. This CDR3 reads CASSPGQVHTGELFF.

V usage is TRBV29-1 and J usage is TRBJ2-1; TCRdb's D call of TRBD1 is untestable without DNA. Germline CDR1 reads SQVTM; CDR2 reads ANQGSEA. The CDR3 covers 12 residues. The CDR3 spells CSSRTGVTEQFF.

This chain connects TRBV9 to TRBJ2-7. CDR3 length: 15 residues. Germline V CDR1 and CDR2: SGDLS, YYNGEE. CDR3 loop: CASSGGVRAGYEQYF.

The chain employs TRBV20-1 and TRBJ1-1. The CDR3 consists of 17 residues. Germline V gives CDR1 DFQATT, CDR2 SNEGSKA (reference sequence). CDR3 sequence: CSARDWNSPAWKTEAFF.

This sequence joins TRBV7-6 and TRBJ2-2; TCRdb selects TRBD2, and the lack of DNA leaves this call unchecked. This CDR3 has 15 amino acids. Germline assignment: CDR1 SGHVS and CDR2 FNYEAQ. The CDR3 region is CVSSTTGGPSGELFF.

V usage is TRBV18 and J usage is TRBJ2-7; the TRBD1 assignment by TCRdb is unverifiable without DNA. Germline V gene data show CDR1 as KGHSH and CDR2 as LQKENI. This CDR3 has 16 residues. The chain's CDR3 is CASSPIGTGPAYEQYF.

The chain uses TRBV27 and TRBJ2-7. Germline CDR1 MNHEY, CDR2 SMNVEV (reference sequence). The CDR3 totals 14 residues. The chain's CDR3 is CASSLSGALYEQYF.

The chain links TRBV7-3 to TRBJ2-1; the D call from TCRdb, TRBD2, cannot be confirmed without DNA. Germline CDR1 reads SGHTA; CDR2 reads FQGTGA. The CDR3 covers 16 residues. CDR3 residues: CASRSSGGAGNNEQFF.

The rearrangement joins TRBV7-9 to TRBJ2-2; lacking DNA, the TRBD1 call made by TCRdb goes unchecked. CDR1 and CDR2 (germline): SEHNR, FQNEAQ (reference sequence). The CDR3 is 15 residues long. The CDR3 region is CASSLPGHLTGELFF.

This chain links TRBV12-3 or TRBV12-4 with TRBJ2-5; checking the TCRdb D call of TRBD1 is not possible without DNA. The CDR3 has 15 residues. The CDR3 is CASSPRQGGGETQYF.

The CDR3 sequence: CSALSPGVEETQYF. The V and J genes are TRBV20-1 and TRBJ2-5; TCRdb gives TRBD2 as the D gene, but with no DNA this cannot be confirmed. The CDR3 loop spans 14 amino acids. CDR1 and CDR2 from the germline V gene are DFQATT and SNEGSKA (reference sequence).

This chain joins TRBV27 and TRBJ1-4. CDR1 and CDR2 (germline): MNHEY, SMNVEV (reference sequence). This CDR3 is built from 13 residues. The CDR3 sequence: CASSSATNEKLFF. Combining the CDR3 with reference TRBV27 and TRBJ1-4 gives the whole variable domain EAQVTQNPRYLITVTGKKLTVTCSQNMNHEYMSWYRQDPGLGLRQIYYSMNVEVTDKGDVPEGYKVSRKEKRNFPLILESPSPNQTSLYFCASSSATNEKLFFGSGTQLSVL.

This rearrangement joins TRBV19 to TRBJ1-2. This CDR3 is built from 15 residues. The germline V gene encodes CDR1 LNHDA and CDR2 SQIVND (reference sequence). The CDR3 reads CASSKTRTLAYGYTF.

This chain links TRBV30 with TRBJ1-3; TCRdb gives TRBD1 as the D gene, but with no DNA this cannot be confirmed. The germline V gene has CDR1 GTSNPN and CDR2 SVGIG (reference sequence). The length of the CDR3 is 14 residues. CDR3 region: CAWSAGTAGNTIYF.

V and J are TRBV7-9 and TRBJ2-7; TCRdb's D gene call, TRBD1, goes unchecked for lack of DNA. Germline CDR1 reads SEHNR; CDR2 reads FQNEAQ (reference sequence). The CDR3 is 14 residues long. CDR3: CASSLALRAGEQYF.

V usage is TRBV5-1 and J usage is TRBJ2-5; no DNA is available, so the TRBD1 call from TCRdb remains unchecked. Germline CDR1 and CDR2: SGHRS and YFSETQ. CDR3 size: 17 residues. The CDR3 loop reads CAGSFFHSGTPEETQYF.

The CDR3 loop reads CASSLSGRQGDGEQYF. V and J are TRBV12-3 or TRBV12-4 and TRBJ2-7; no DNA is available, so the TRBD1 call from TCRdb remains unchecked. This CDR3 is 16 amino acids long.

The chain is built from TRBV12-3 or TRBV12-4 and TRBJ1-2. The CDR3 covers 14 residues. The CDR3: CASSLQKVVYGYTF.

This sequence joins TRBV29-1 and TRBJ2-7. The CDR3 has 16 residues. Germline V CDR1 and CDR2: SQVTM, ANQGSEA. CDR3 residues: CSVAGWEPVATYEQYF.

The chain is built from TRBV29-1 and TRBJ2-7; TCRdb reports TRBD1, a call that lacks DNA to check it against. Per the germline V gene, CDR1 is SQVTM and CDR2 is ANQGSEA. The CDR3 contains 13 residues. This CDR3 is CSVEAGQGGEQYF.

The CDR3 loop reads CASSQAIKGEKLFF. The chain joins TRBV14 to TRBJ1-4; TCRdb indicates TRBD1, and absent DNA this call remains unverified. The CDR3 has 14 amino acids. Germline values: CDR1 SGHDN, CDR2 FVKESK.

The rearrangement joins TRBV7-9 to TRBJ1-1. The CDR3 is 15 residues long. The germline V gene has CDR1 SEHNR and CDR2 FQNEAQ (reference sequence). The CDR3 protein is CASSLVPSAYTEAFF.

This chain links TRBV5-5 with TRBJ2-1; TCRdb picks TRBD1, but there is no DNA to check that call. CDR3 length equals 17 residues. Germline V CDR1 and CDR2: SGHKS, YYEKEE (reference sequence). CDR3 residues: CASSLSRRTGFGDEQFF.

The J gene is TRBJ2-7, the V gene TRBV7-2; the TCRdb D gene call, TRBD1, has no DNA to confirm it. The CDR3 has 14 amino acids. CDR1 is SGHTA and CDR2 is FQGNSA in the germline V gene. CDR3 amino acids: CASSLVGGLEEQYF.

The chain uses TRBV20-1 and TRBJ2-1; without DNA, the TCRdb call of TRBD2 cannot be checked. CDR1 is DFQATT, CDR2 SNEGSKA, per germline (reference sequence). The CDR3 sequence is 14 residues long. The CDR3 protein is CSARPPLENNEQFF.

The genes are TRBV14 and TRBJ2-7; TCRdb designates TRBD1, a call that cannot be tested without DNA. The CDR3 is 16 residues long. Germline CDR1 and CDR2: SGHDN and FVKESK. Here the CDR3 reads CASSQAPGTLSYEQYF.

The CDR3 reads CASSPFPLRAGDLYEQYF. The chain joins TRBV11-2 to TRBJ2-7; the D call from TCRdb, TRBD2, cannot be confirmed without DNA. CDR3 length: 18 amino acids. CDR1 and CDR2 from the germline V gene are SGHAT and FQNNGV.

The genes are TRBV5-1 and TRBJ2-1; TCRdb reports TRBD2, a call that lacks DNA to check it against. CDR3 length equals 17 residues. Germline V gene data show CDR1 as SGHRS and CDR2 as YFSETQ. This CDR3 reads CASSYSLYLAGGNEQFF. Full variable domain (remainder filled in from reference TRBV5-1 and TRBJ2-1): KAGVTQTPRYLIKTRGQQVTLSCSPISGHRSVSWYQQTPGQGLQFLFEYFSETQRNKGNFPGRFSGRQFSNSRSEMNVSTLELGDSALYLCASSYSLYLAGGNEQFFGPGTRLTVL.

This sequence joins TRBV28 and TRBJ2-5; TCRdb calls TRBD1, which cannot be checked without DNA. The CDR3 has 16 residues. The germline gives CDR1 MDHEN, CDR2 SYDVKM. CDR3 sequence reads: CASRSQGRGDRETQYF.